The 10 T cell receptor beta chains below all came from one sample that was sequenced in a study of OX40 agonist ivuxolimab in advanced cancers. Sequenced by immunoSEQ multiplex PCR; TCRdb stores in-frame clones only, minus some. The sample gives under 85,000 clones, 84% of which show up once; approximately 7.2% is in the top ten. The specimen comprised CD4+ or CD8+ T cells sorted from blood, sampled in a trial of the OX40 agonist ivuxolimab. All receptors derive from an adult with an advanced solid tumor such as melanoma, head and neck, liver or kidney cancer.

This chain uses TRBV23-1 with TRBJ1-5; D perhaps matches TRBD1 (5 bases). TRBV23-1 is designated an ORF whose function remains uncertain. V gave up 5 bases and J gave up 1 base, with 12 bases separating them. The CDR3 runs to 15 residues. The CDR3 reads CASSADEGSNQPQHF. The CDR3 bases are TGCGCCAGCAGTGCGGACGAGGGGAGCAATCAGCCCCAGCATTTT.

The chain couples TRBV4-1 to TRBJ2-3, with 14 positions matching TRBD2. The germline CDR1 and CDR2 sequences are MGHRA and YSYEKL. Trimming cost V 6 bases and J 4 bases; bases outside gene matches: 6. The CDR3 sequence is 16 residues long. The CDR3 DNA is TGCGCCAGCAGTTCCGGACTAGCGGGAGGTTCAGATACGCAGTATTTT. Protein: CASSSGLAGGSDTQYF.

CDR3 in DNA: TGTGCCAGCAGGGCGGGCATCAACACCGGGGAGCTGTTTTTT. Protein: CASRAGINTGELFF. This chain links TRBV2 with TRBJ2-2; TRBD2 might be the D (5 bases). The CDR3 totals 14 residues. Per germline, CDR1 SNHLY and CDR2 FYNNEI. Trimming removed 6 bases from V and 2 bases from J, with 10 bases in between.

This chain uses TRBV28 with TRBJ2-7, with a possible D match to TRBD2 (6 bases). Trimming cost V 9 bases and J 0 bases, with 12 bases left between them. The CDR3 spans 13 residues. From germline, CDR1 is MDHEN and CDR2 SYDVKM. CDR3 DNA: TGTGCCAGTCTAGCGCGAAGCTCCTACGAGCAGTACTTC. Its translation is CASLARSSYEQYF.

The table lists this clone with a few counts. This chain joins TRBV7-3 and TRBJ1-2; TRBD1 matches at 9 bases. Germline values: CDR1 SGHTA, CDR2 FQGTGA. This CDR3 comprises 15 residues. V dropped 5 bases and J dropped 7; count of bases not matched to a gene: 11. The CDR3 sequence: CASSPGTGTRAGYTF. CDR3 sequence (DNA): TGTGCCAGCAGCCCGGGGACAGGGACGCGTGCTGGCTACACCTTC. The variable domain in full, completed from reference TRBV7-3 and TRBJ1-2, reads GAGVSQTPSNKVTEKGKYVELRCDPISGHTALYWYRQSLGQGPEFLIYFQGTGAADDSGLPNDRFFAVRPEGSVSTLKIQRTERGDSAVYLCASSPGTGTRAGYTFGSGTRLTVV.

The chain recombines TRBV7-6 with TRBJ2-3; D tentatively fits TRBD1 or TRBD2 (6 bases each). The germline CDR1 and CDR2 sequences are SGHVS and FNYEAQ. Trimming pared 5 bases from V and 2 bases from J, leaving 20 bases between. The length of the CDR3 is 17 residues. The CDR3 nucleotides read TGTGCCAGCAGCCCCCGTCCCGGGGGCCGGTTCACAGATACGCAGTATTTT. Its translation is CASSPRPGGRFTDTQYF.

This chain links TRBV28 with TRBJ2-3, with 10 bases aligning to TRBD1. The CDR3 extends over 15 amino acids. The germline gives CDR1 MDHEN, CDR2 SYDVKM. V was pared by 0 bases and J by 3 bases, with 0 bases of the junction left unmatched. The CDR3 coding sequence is TGTGCCAGCAGTTTATGGGACAGGGGGACAGATACGCAGTATTTT. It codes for CASSLWDRGTDTQYF. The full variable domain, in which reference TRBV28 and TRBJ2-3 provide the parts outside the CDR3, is DVKVTQSSRYLVKRTGEKVFLECVQDMDHENMFWYRQDPGLGLRLIYFSYDVKMKEKGDIPEGYSVSREKKERFSLILESASTNQTSMYLCASSLWDRGTDTQYFGPGTRLTVL.

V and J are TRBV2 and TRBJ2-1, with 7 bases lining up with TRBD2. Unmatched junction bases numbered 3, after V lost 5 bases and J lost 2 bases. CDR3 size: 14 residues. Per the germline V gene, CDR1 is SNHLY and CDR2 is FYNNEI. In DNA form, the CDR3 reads TGTGCCAGCAGTCGAAGCGGGACCTACAATGAGCAGTTCTTC. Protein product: CASSRSGTYNEQFF.

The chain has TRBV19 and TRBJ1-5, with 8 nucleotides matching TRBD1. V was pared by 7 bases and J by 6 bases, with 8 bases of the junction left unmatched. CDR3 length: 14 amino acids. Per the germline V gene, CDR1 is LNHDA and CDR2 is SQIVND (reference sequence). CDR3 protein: CASTRQGMGQPQHF. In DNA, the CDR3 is TGTGCCAGTACTAGACAGGGGATGGGTCAGCCCCAGCATTTT.

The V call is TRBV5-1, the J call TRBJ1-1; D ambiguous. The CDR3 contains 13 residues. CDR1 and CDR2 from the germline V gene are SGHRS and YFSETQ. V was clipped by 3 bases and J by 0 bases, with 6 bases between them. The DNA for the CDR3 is TGCGCCAGCAGCTCCCAGATGAACACTGAAGCTTTCTTT. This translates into CASSSQMNTEAFF.